Listed here are 24 T cell receptor beta chains from one sample, sequenced in a study of blood T cell repertoires in COVID-19. Assay used: immunoSEQ multiplex PCR; TCRdb lists only in-frame clones, some missing. The sample shows some 350,000 clones, around 91% of them seen only once. Sequencing was done on a sample of PBMCs or T cells enriched from blood (not recorded which). The receptor set was obtained from a man aged 18 to 29 who had recovered from COVID-19.

The V call is TRBV4-2, the J call TRBJ2-5, with D possibly being TRBD1 (6 bases). CDR3 length equals 16 residues. V lost 4 bases and J 2 bases, leaving 17 bases between the germline ends. Germline V lookup: CDR1 LGHNA, CDR2 YNFKEQ. CDR3 residues: CASSRPIGQTQETQYF. CDR3 in DNA: TGTGCCAGCAGCCGGCCGATCGGACAGACACAAGAGACCCAGTACTTC.

This clone is a singleton in its sample. The V and J genes are TRBV18 and TRBJ2-5; the D gene is possibly TRBD2 (6 bases). V lost 2 bases to trimming and J lost 4 bases, with 8 bases between them. The CDR3 length is 13 residues. Per the germline V gene, CDR1 is KGHSH and CDR2 is LQKENI. In nucleotides, the CDR3 is TGTGCCAGCTCACCAGCGACTAGAGAGACCCAGTACTTC. It yields the protein CASSPATRETQYF.

This clone appeared once. The V gene is TRBV5-6, the J gene TRBJ2-1; D may be TRBD1 (5 bases). The CDR3 totals 16 residues. Germline CDR1 and CDR2: SGHDT and YYEEEE. With 1 base removed from V and 1 base from J, the gap between germline ends came to 12 bases. CDR3 sequence reads: CASSLYQGKSYNEQFF. Here the CDR3 DNA reads TGTGCCAGCAGCTTGTATCAGGGAAAGTCCTACAATGAGCAGTTCTTC.

This clone was picked up a small number of times. The V and J genes are TRBV4-3 and TRBJ1-1, with D possibly being TRBD1 (5 bases). This CDR3 is built from 15 residues. Trimming took 0 bases from V and 2 from J, leaving 10 bases between them. CDR1 is LGHNA and CDR2 is YSLEER in the germline V gene. The DNA for the CDR3 is TGCGCCAGCAGCCAAGATGGGACTGGCAACACTGAAGCTTTCTTT. Protein sequence: CASSQDGTGNTEAFF.

The rearrangement joins TRBV28 to TRBJ2-7; 9 bases align to TRBD1. This CDR3 is built from 13 residues. The J segment lost 9 bases and the V segment lost 8 bases, leaving 11 bases of the junction unmatched. CDR1 and CDR2 (germline): MDHEN, SYDVKM. The DNA for the CDR3 is TGTGCCAGCTTGGGACAGGGTAGGTTGGGGCAGTACTTC. This codes for CASLGQGRLGQYF.

This chain joins TRBV2 and TRBJ2-7; 13 bases map to TRBD2. Per the germline V gene, CDR1 is SNHLY and CDR2 is FYNNEI. With V trimmed by 6 bases and J by 7 bases, 6 bases remained unmatched. The CDR3 has 14 residues. CDR3 sequence reads: CASRGTSGEVEQYF. The DNA for the CDR3 is TGTGCCAGCAGGGGGACTAGCGGGGAAGTTGAGCAGTACTTC.

CDR3 region: CASSLVGDSSYNEQFF. CDR3 in DNA: TGTGCCAGCAGCTTGGTAGGGGATAGCTCCTACAATGAGCAGTTCTTC. The V call is TRBV13, the J call TRBJ2-1; tentatively, D is TRBD1 (5 bases). Germline CDR1 and CDR2: PRHDT and FYEKMQ (reference sequence). Trimming shortened V by 3 bases and J by 0 bases, and 12 bases separated the two germline ends. This CDR3 has 16 residues.

This chain connects TRBV5-1 to TRBJ2-3; 16 bases map to TRBD2. The V gene's germline CDR1 is SGHRS and CDR2 YFSETQ. The CDR3 is made up of 19 amino acids. With 1 base clipped from V and 8 bases from J, the junction kept 13 bases outside the gene matches. CDR3 nucleotides: TGCGCCAGCAGCTTGCCGGGACTAGCGGGAGGGCCCCGAAGTCGTACGCAGTATTTT. Its protein product is CASSLPGLAGGPRSRTQYF.

The chain has TRBV6-6 and TRBJ2-7; possibly TRBD1 for D (5 bases). The CDR3 is made up of 15 amino acids. In germline, CDR1 is MNHNY, CDR2 SVGAGI (reference sequence). V lost 2 bases to trimming and J lost 1 base, with 12 bases between them. The CDR3 sequence is CASSYRQGGSYEQYF. Written as DNA, the CDR3 is TGTGCCAGCAGTTACCGCCAGGGTGGGTCCTACGAGCAGTACTTC.

The gene calls are TRBV12-3 or TRBV12-4 and TRBJ1-6; 8 bases line up with TRBD1. The CDR3 sequence is 13 residues long. The junction had 3 bases not matched to a gene; V was cut back by 6 bases and J by 8 bases. The DNA for the CDR3 is TGTGCCAGCAGCGGACAGGGTGATTCACCCCTCCACTTT. Its translation: CASSGQGDSPLHF.

The chain combines TRBV20-1 with TRBJ1-4; maybe TRBD1 (5 bases). V was pared by 3 bases and J by 3 bases, with 8 bases between. Germline-derived CDR1 and CDR2 are DFQATT and SNEGSKA (reference sequence). There are 13 residues in the CDR3. CDR3 DNA sequence: TGCAGTGCTAGTCACAGGTCTAATGAAAAACTGTTTTTT. Translation: CSASHRSNEKLFF.

The rearrangement links TRBV27 to TRBJ2-2, with D perhaps TRBD1 (7 bases). V was cut by 5 bases and J by 2 bases, with 15 bases left in between. The CDR3 has 16 residues. CDR1 is MNHEY, CDR2 SMNVEV, per germline (reference sequence). The CDR3 is CASSRAGQINTGELFF. DNA for the CDR3: TGTGCCAGCAGTCGGGCGGGACAGATAAACACCGGGGAGCTGTTTTTT.

The CDR3: CASSPDRLNYGYTF. CDR3 sequence (DNA): TGTGCCAGCAGCCCGGACAGACTTAACTATGGCTACACCTTC. The chain carries TRBV7-9 and TRBJ1-2; D might be TRBD1 (6 bases). Germline CDR1 is SEHNR and CDR2 is FQNEAQ (reference sequence). The ends were cut back, 5 bases at V and 1 base at J, with 11 bases in the middle. This CDR3 comprises 14 residues.

The chain joins TRBV7-3 to TRBJ2-2, with a tentative D call TRBD2 (6 bases). V lost 6 bases and J lost 7, with 9 bases in between. In germline, CDR1 is SGHTA, CDR2 FQGTGA. The CDR3 sequence is 12 residues long. As DNA, the CDR3 is TGTGCCAGCAGTGCGGGGAACGGGGAGCTGTTTTTT. Translating gives CASSAGNGELFF.

The chain employs TRBV12-2 and TRBJ1-3; the listed D gene, TRBD1, was not tested against the DNA. TRBV12-2 is classified as a pseudogene. CDR3 length: 15 residues. The CDR3 reads CASRLADRDGNTIYF. The CDR3 DNA reads as TGTGCAAGTCGCTTAGCGGACAGAGATGGAAACACCATATATTTT.

This clone was observed a single time. The CDR3 sequence is CASQSAGLAGRTDTQYF. Written as DNA, the CDR3 is TGTGCCAGCCAGTCCGCAGGACTAGCGGGACGCACAGATACGCAGTATTTT. The J gene is TRBJ2-3, the V gene TRBV28; 12 positions agree with TRBD2. V was pared by 8 bases and J by 1 base, with 10 bases of the junction left unmatched. The CDR3 has 17 residues. CDR1 is MDHEN and CDR2 is SYDVKM in the germline V gene.

The chain recombines TRBV10-3 with TRBJ2-1, with 9 bases lining up with TRBD2. Germline lookup yields CDR1 ENHRY and CDR2 SYGVKD. The CDR3 runs 17 residues. V lost 0 bases, J lost 6 bases, and 9 bases stayed unmatched. CDR3 nucleotide sequence: TGTGCCATCAGTGAGTCGGCAGGGCTAGCGGGGCGCAATGAGCAGTTCTTC. The encoded protein is CAISESAGLAGRNEQFF.

The chain couples TRBV4-2 to TRBJ2-5; 12 bases align to TRBD2. CDR3 length: 16 residues. Germline V CDR1 and CDR2: LGHNA, YNFKEQ. The trim removed 4 bases at V and 4 bases at J, leaving 7 bases unmatched. The CDR3 DNA is TGTGCCAGCAGCCCGGGACTAGCGGGTATAGGAGAGACCCAGTACTTC. Amino acids: CASSPGLAGIGETQYF.

The V gene is TRBV6-5, the J gene TRBJ1-1; 11 nucleotides match TRBD1. The germline CDR1 and CDR2 sequences are MNHEY and SVGAGI. CDR3 size: 14 residues. The V gene end was trimmed by 4 bases and the J gene end by 4 bases; junction bases not matched to a gene: 2. This CDR3 is CASSWGQGGTEAFF. DNA for the CDR3: TGTGCCAGCAGTTGGGGACAGGGGGGCACTGAAGCTTTCTTT.

The chain recombines TRBV5-4 with TRBJ2-2; D perhaps matches TRBD1 (6 bases). The CDR3 runs to 14 residues. Germline V gives CDR1 SGHNT, CDR2 YYREEE (reference sequence). Trimming left V 4 bases short and J 6 bases short, with 13 bases between. CDR3 region: CASSLNGGPGELFF. CDR3 nucleotide sequence: TGTGCCAGCAGCCTCAATGGGGGCCCCGGGGAGCTGTTTTTT.

CDR3 bases: TGTGCCAGCAGCCAAGTGGGACAGAGACAAGAGACCCAGTACTTC. This translates into CASSQVGQRQETQYF. The rearrangement uses TRBV14 and TRBJ2-5; 7 bases map to TRBD1. With V trimmed by 1 base and J by 2 bases, 4 bases remained unmatched. CDR1 and CDR2 (germline): SGHDN, FVKESK. The CDR3 has 15 residues.

About this clone: The sample carries other DNA sequences with the same CDR3. The CDR3 is CASSPTGIYGYTF. CDR3 nucleotides: TGTGCCAGCAGCCCCACAGGGATCTATGGCTACACCTTC. V is TRBV12-3 or TRBV12-4 and J is TRBJ1-2; D may be TRBD1 (6 bases). The CDR3 extends over 13 amino acids. V lost 6 bases to trimming and J lost 4 bases, with 12 bases between them.

The V gene is TRBV9, the J gene TRBJ2-7; 14 nucleotides line up with TRBD2. The CDR3 totals 16 residues. The germline V gene has CDR1 SGDLS and CDR2 YYNGEE. After removal of 4 bases from V and 2 bases from J, the junction contained 5 bases not matched to a gene. Written as DNA, the CDR3 is TGTGCCAGCAGCCCAAAGGGACTAGCGGGAGCCTACGAGCAGTACTTC. Amino acid sequence: CASSPKGLAGAYEQYF.

This clone was observed a handful of times. V is TRBV11-2 and J is TRBJ2-1; a possible D gene is TRBD2 (6 bases). Looked up from germline, CDR1 is SGHAT and CDR2 is FQNNGV. The CDR3 is made up of 17 amino acids. Trimming pared 4 bases from V and 4 bases from J, leaving 20 bases between. CDR3 residues: CASSWRALAAIYNEQFF. In DNA form, the CDR3 reads TGTGCCAGCAGCTGGAGAGCACTAGCAGCGATATACAATGAGCAGTTCTTC.